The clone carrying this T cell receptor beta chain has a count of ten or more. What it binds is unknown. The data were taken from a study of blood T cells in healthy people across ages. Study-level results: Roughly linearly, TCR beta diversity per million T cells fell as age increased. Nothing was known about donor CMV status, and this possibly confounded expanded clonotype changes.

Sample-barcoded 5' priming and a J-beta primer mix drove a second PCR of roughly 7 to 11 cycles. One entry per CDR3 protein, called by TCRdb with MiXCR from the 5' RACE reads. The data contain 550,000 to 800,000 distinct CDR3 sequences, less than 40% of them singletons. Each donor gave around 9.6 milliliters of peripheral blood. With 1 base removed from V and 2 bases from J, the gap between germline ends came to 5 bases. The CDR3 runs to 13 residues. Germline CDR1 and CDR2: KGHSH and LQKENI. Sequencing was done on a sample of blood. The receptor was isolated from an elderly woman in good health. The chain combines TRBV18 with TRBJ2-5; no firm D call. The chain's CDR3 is CASSPHIQETQYF. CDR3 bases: TGTGCCAGCTCACCACATATACAAGAGACCCAGTACTTC.